These 31 T cell receptor beta chains were all obtained from the same sample, sequenced in a study of metastatic and nonmetastatic thyroid tumors. All patients reached thyroid surgery having received no treatment beforehand. TCRdb re-called the PCR reads through MiXCR. The sample holds some 69,000 clones, 14% seen once. The sequenced sample was blood. The receptor set was obtained from a male donor with papillary thyroid cancer or a benign thyroid nodule (not recorded which). Some clones in this sample may be carry-over from other donors' samples.

The chain employs TRBV20-1 and TRBJ2-7, with D possibly matching TRBD2 (5 bases). Germline assignment: CDR1 DFQATT and CDR2 SNEGSKA (reference sequence). V lost 1 base to trimming and J lost 0 bases, with 28 bases between them. This CDR3 contains 20 residues. The CDR3 protein is CSARGQRPSWSYELSYEQYV. CDR3 nucleotides: TGCAGTGCTAGAGGCCAGCGGCCTAGCTGGAGTTATGAGCTCTCCTACGAGCAGTACGTC.

This clone was seen at least ten times. CDR3 sequence (DNA): TGTGCCAGCAGTTCCCATCTACGGACTAGCGTCTACGAGCAGTACGTC. It yields the protein CASSSHLRTSVYEQYV. The rearrangement uses TRBV27 and TRBJ2-7; 9 positions match TRBD2. The CDR3 is 16 amino acids. Germline V lookup: CDR1 MNHEY, CDR2 SMNVEV (reference sequence). J was trimmed by 3 bases and V by 4 bases; bases with no gene match: 10.

In regard to this clone: A much larger clonotype is one base distant, so this may be a read error. This chain joins TRBV7-7 and TRBJ2-1; D is perhaps TRBD2 (6 bases). The CDR3 is 15 residues long. CDR1 and CDR2 (germline): SSHAT, FNYEAQ (reference sequence). The CDR3 DNA reads as TGTGCTAGCAGCTTAGGCGGGACCACTCTTGTTGAGCAGTTCTTC. This sequence encodes CASSLGGTTLVEQFF.

The rearrangement joins TRBV28 to TRBJ1-3; 7 positions agree with TRBD1. Germline lookup yields CDR1 MDHEN and CDR2 SYDVKM. J lost 0 bases, V lost 3 bases, and 8 bases had no gene match. This CDR3 has 17 amino acids. The CDR3 nucleotides are TGTGCCAGCAGTTTCCTCGGACAGGCGATCTCTGGAAACACCATATATTTT. It translates to CASSFLGQAISGNTIYF. Together with reference TRBV28 and TRBJ1-3, the CDR3 gives the full variable domain: DVKVTQSSRYLVKRTGEKVFLECVQDMDHENMFWYRQDPGLGLRLIYFSYDVKMKEKGDIPEGYSVSREKKERFSLILESASTNQTSMYLCASSFLGQAISGNTIYFGEGSWLTVV.

In this sample, this clone turned up many times. The rearrangement joins TRBV18 to TRBJ2-2; 8 bases agree with TRBD1. After removal of 0 bases from V and 7 bases from J, the junction contained 16 bases not matched to a gene. Germline lookup yields CDR1 KGHSH and CDR2 LQKENI. The CDR3 is 19 amino acids. CDR3 loop: CASSPPKYTTGGLHGELFF. DNA of the CDR3: TGTGCCAGCTCACCACCGAAGTATACCACAGGGGGTCTTCACGGGGAGCTGTTTTTT.

This clone has a count of ten or more. V usage is TRBV7-2 and J usage is TRBJ2-1; D unresolved. Germline assignment: CDR1 SGHTA and CDR2 FQGNSA. Deletions cut 3 bases from V and 10 bases from J, with 19 bases between. The CDR3 consists of 15 residues. The CDR3: CASSLIGPSSGEQFF. In nucleotides, the CDR3 is TGTGCCAGCAGCTTGATTGGACCCTCCTCAGGAGAGCAGTTCTTC.

Details on this clone: Given a much more abundant clone one base away, this may be a read error. This CDR3 is also generated by other DNA sequences in the sample. This chain joins TRBV4-2 and TRBJ2-3, with 10 bases fitting TRBD2. CDR1 is LGHNA, CDR2 YNFKEQ, per germline. J gave up 1 base and V 6 bases, and 10 bases lay outside the gene matches. This CDR3 is 17 amino acids long. The CDR3 region is CASRHGTSGTGTDTQYF. The DNA for the CDR3 is TGTGCCAGCAGACATGGAACTAGCGGGACGGGCACAGATACGCAGTATTTT.

This clone was picked up a small number of times. The J gene is TRBJ2-2, the V gene TRBV28; D possibly matches TRBD1 or TRBD2 (5 bases each). Per germline, CDR1 MDHEN and CDR2 SYDVKM. V was trimmed by 3 bases and J by 9 bases, leaving 26 bases between them. There are 18 residues in the CDR3. The CDR3 nucleotides are TGTGCCAGCAGTTTCGGCTTGGAAGGGACGGACGCGGCCTGGGAGCTGTTTTTT. Its protein product is CASSFGLEGTDAAWELFF. The full variable domain, completed using reference TRBV28 and TRBJ2-2, is DVKVTQSSRYLVKRTGEKVFLECVQDMDHENMFWYRQDPGLGLRLIYFSYDVKMKEKGDIPEGYSVSREKKERFSLILESASTNQTSMYLCASSFGLEGTDAAWELFFGEGSRLTVL.

The rearrangement joins TRBV6-4 to TRBJ2-7; D might be TRBD1 (5 bases). The germline V gene has CDR1 MRHNA and CDR2 SNTAGT. There are 15 residues in the CDR3. The V and J ends lost 3 bases and 4 bases respectively, with 16 bases between them. The CDR3 DNA sequence: TGTGCCAGCAGTGAAATCGAAGGACAAGGTTACGAGCAGTACTTC. Its translation: CASSEIEGQGYEQYF.

CDR3 in amino acids: CAWSLTGSVGYTF. The CDR3 bases are TGTGCCTGGAGTTTGACGGGGTCTGTGGGCTACACCTTC. V is TRBV30 and J is TRBJ1-2, with unresolved D. With 2 bases removed from V and 8 bases from J, the gap between germline ends came to 15 bases. Germline CDR1 reads GTSNPN; CDR2 reads SVGIG (reference sequence). This CDR3 is built from 13 residues.

This clone was counted ten times or more. V and J are TRBV28 and TRBJ2-1; 10 bases agree with TRBD2. Germline values: CDR1 MDHEN, CDR2 SYDVKM. CDR3 length equals 18 residues. The trim removed 3 bases at V and 6 bases at J, leaving 14 bases unmatched. The CDR3 sequence is CASSFPPWGAGGPNEQFF. DNA for the CDR3: TGTGCCAGCAGTTTCCCTCCTTGGGGAGCGGGAGGGCCCAATGAGCAGTTCTTC.

The table lists this clone with many counts. V is TRBV7-9 and J is TRBJ2-1; TRBD1 is a possible D gene (6 bases). This CDR3 is 13 amino acids long. The germline V gene encodes CDR1 SEHNR and CDR2 FQNEAQ (reference sequence). V gave up 3 bases and J gave up 4 bases, with 7 bases separating them. CDR3 coding DNA: TGTGCCAGCAGCTTGCAGGGGTACAATGAGCAGTTCTTC. Translation: CASSLQGYNEQFF.

This clone was counted many times. This chain connects TRBV5-1 to TRBJ1-1; maybe TRBD1 (5 bases). There are 16 residues in the CDR3. V lost 4 bases, J lost 1 base, and 17 bases lay in between. The germline CDR1 and CDR2 sequences are SGHRS and YFSETQ. For the CDR3, the DNA is TGCGCCAGCAGCCGGCAGGCAGGGTCCGGGAACACTGAAGCTTTCTTT. Amino acid sequence: CASSRQAGSGNTEAFF.

Details on this clone: Being one base from a much bigger clone, this may be a read error. The chain is built from TRBV24-1 and TRBJ2-5, with TRBD1 matching over 9 bases. The junction had 13 bases not matched to a gene; V was cut back by 4 bases and J by 5 bases. Germline CDR1 and CDR2: KGHDR and SFDVKD. The CDR3 contains 17 residues. CDR3 protein: CATSDPTGTGFAETQYF. DNA for the CDR3: TGTGCCACCAGTGACCCAACCGGGACAGGGTTTGCGGAGACCCAGTACTTC.

This clone was recorded at least ten times. The gene calls are TRBV28 and TRBJ2-2, with a tentative D call TRBD1 (5 bases). The CDR3 runs 18 residues. Germline CDR1 MDHEN, CDR2 SYDVKM. The V end lost 6 bases, the J end lost 2 bases, and 22 bases lay between the germline ends. The DNA for the CDR3 is TGTGCCAGCAGCGCTAAGACTCCCCTAAGGGGAAACACCGGGGAGCTGTTTTTT. Translated, it gives CASSAKTPLRGNTGELFF. The full variable domain, its missing parts supplied by reference TRBV28 and TRBJ2-2, is DVKVTQSSRYLVKRTGEKVFLECVQDMDHENMFWYRQDPGLGLRLIYFSYDVKMKEKGDIPEGYSVSREKKERFSLILESASTNQTSMYLCASSAKTPLRGNTGELFFGEGSRLTVL.

This clone was picked up many times. This same CDR3 is encoded by further DNA sequences in the sample. The chain recombines TRBV5-5 with TRBJ2-1; 12 bases are shared with TRBD2. CDR1 is SGHKS and CDR2 is YYEKEE in the germline V gene (reference sequence). The CDR3 is 15 amino acids. V dropped 4 bases and J dropped 7; count of bases not matched to a gene: 6. The CDR3 nucleotides are TGTGCCAGCAGCCTCGGACTAGCGGGAATAAATGAGCAGTTCTTC. Translation: CASSLGLAGINEQFF.

This clone was seen a handful of times. The CDR3 DNA is TGTGCCAGCAGTGTACAGGGTGTTGTCGGGGAGCTGTTTTTT. It codes for CASSVQGVVGELFF. V gene TRBV6-2 or TRBV6-3 combines with J gene TRBJ2-2; D might be TRBD1 (6 bases). Germline values: CDR1 MNHEY, CDR2 SVGEGT. The CDR3 length is 14 residues. V lost 5 bases to trimming and J lost 7 bases, with 14 bases between them.

On this clone itself: The junction and the germline gene differ at one end; a read error may be behind it. The V and J genes are TRBV20-1 and TRBJ1-5; D is unclear. This CDR3 has 13 amino acids. Germline V gene sequence: CDR1 DFQATT, CDR2 SNEGSKA (reference sequence). The DNA for the CDR3 is TGCAGTTCTAGACCGCCAGATTATCAGCCCCAGCATTTT. Its translation is CSSRPPDYQPQHF.

This clone appeared many times. This chain joins TRBV7-2 and TRBJ2-3; 8 positions match TRBD2. The CDR3 has 16 amino acids. CDR1 is SGHTA and CDR2 is FQGNSA in the germline V gene. Unmatched junction bases numbered 12, after V lost 5 bases and J lost 5 bases. Written as DNA, the CDR3 is TGTGCCAGCAGCCATCTCTGGCGGGAGGTTGTAGATACGCAGTATTTT. Translated, it gives CASSHLWREVVDTQYF.

The table lists this clone with many counts. V is TRBV29-1 and J is TRBJ1-4, with 10 bases fitting TRBD1. The CDR3 length is 13 residues. Germline loops: CDR1 SQVTM, CDR2 ANQGSEA. J gave up 6 bases and V 3 bases, and 1 base lay outside the gene matches. The CDR3, as DNA: TGCAGCGTTGATGGACAGGGGGATGAAAAACTGTTTTTT. Its translation: CSVDGQGDEKLFF.

Concerning this clone itself: The same CDR3 also results from other DNA sequences found in this sample. The chain has TRBV20-1 and TRBJ2-3, with 14 bases fitting TRBD2. CDR1 is DFQATT and CDR2 is SNEGSKA in the germline V gene (reference sequence). V was pared by 6 bases and J by 3 bases, with 11 bases of the junction left unmatched. The length of the CDR3 is 17 residues. CDR3 residues: CSARWGTSGSRTDTQYF. CDR3 in DNA: TGCAGTGCCAGATGGGGGACTAGCGGGAGTAGGACAGATACGCAGTATTTT.

In this sample, this clone turned up many times. The V gene is TRBV5-4, the J gene TRBJ2-3; 10 nucleotides line up with TRBD2. V shed 0 bases and J 5 bases; nucleotides not matched to a gene: 6. The CDR3 runs to 16 residues. Per germline, CDR1 SGHNT and CDR2 YYREEE (reference sequence). CDR3 nucleotide sequence: TGTGCCAGCAGCTTGGGGCTAGCGGGGGAGCTAGATACGCAGTATTTT. Translation gives CASSLGLAGELDTQYF.

The table lists this clone with many counts. CDR3 bases: TGTGCCAGCAGTTACCCGGGACAGGGTGGGGGCGTAGATACGCAGTATTTT. Its protein is CASSYPGQGGGVDTQYF. The gene calls are TRBV6-5 and TRBJ2-3; 9 nucleotides match TRBD1. Germline-derived CDR1 and CDR2 are MNHEY and SVGAGI. V was clipped by 2 bases and J by 5 bases; unmatched bases: 11. The CDR3 is made up of 17 amino acids.

This rearrangement joins TRBV27 to TRBJ2-3; perhaps D is TRBD1 or TRBD2 (6 bases each). Per germline, CDR1 MNHEY and CDR2 SMNVEV (reference sequence). CDR3 length: 15 amino acids. V gave up 3 bases and J gave up 6 bases, with 16 bases separating them. CDR3 loop: CASSFSQWGADTQYF. CDR3 nucleotides: TGTGCCAGCAGTTTCTCCCAGTGGGGGGCGGATACGCAGTATTTT.

In its sample, this clone was seen many times. V usage is TRBV20-1 and J usage is TRBJ2-7; TRBD2 agrees at 9 bases. The CDR3 contains 15 residues. Germline trimming cut 1 base from V and 6 bases from J; bases unmatched to any gene: 10. CDR1 and CDR2 (germline): DFQATT, SNEGSKA (reference sequence). The CDR3 here is CSARVSLAGFGEQYF. DNA of the CDR3: TGCAGTGCTAGAGTATCCCTAGCGGGATTCGGCGAGCAGTACTTC.

In regard to this clone: A single base separates this from a much larger clone, so it may be a read error. CDR3 amino acids: CTSGLGSSEQFF. The CDR3 DNA reads TGTACCAGCGGCTTAGGTTCGAGCGAGCAGTTCTTC. The rearrangement uses TRBV13 and TRBJ2-1, with a tentative D call TRBD2 (5 bases). Germline CDR1 PRHDT, CDR2 FYEKMQ (reference sequence). This CDR3 comprises 12 residues. The full variable domain, rest sourced from reference TRBV13 and TRBJ2-1, is AAGVIQSPRHLIKEKRETATLKCYPIPRHDTVYWYQQGPGQDPQFLISFYEKMQSDKGSIPDRFSAQQFSDYHSELNMSSLELGDSALYFCTSGLGSSEQFFGPGTRLTVL.

This clone occurred a few times. A junction boundary mismatches the germline segment, possibly from a read error. The chain recombines TRBV6-1 with TRBJ1-1; no clear D. Germline V gene sequence: CDR1 MNHNS, CDR2 SASEGT. The CDR3 length is 13 residues. The CDR3 reads CASKQQMNTEASF. Here the CDR3 DNA reads TGTGCCAGCAAGCAACAGATGAACACTGAAGCTTCCTTT.

This clone appeared a few times. Other DNA sequences in the same sample also yield this CDR3. This chain's CDR3 is CASSITSGRTADTQYF. The CDR3 DNA is TGCGCCAGCAGCATTACTAGCGGGAGAACGGCAGATACGCAGTATTTT. The gene calls are TRBV5-1 and TRBJ2-3; TRBD2 agrees at 11 bases. The CDR3 has 16 amino acids. Looked up from germline, CDR1 is SGHRS and CDR2 is YFSETQ. J lost 4 bases, V lost 4 bases, and 8 bases had no gene match.

This CDR3 reads CASSFTSGSFYEQYF. The CDR3 nucleotides read TGCGCCAGCAGCTTTACAAGCGGGAGTTTTTACGAGCAGTACTTC. The V gene is TRBV5-1, the J gene TRBJ2-7; 8 bases fit TRBD2. The CDR3 consists of 15 residues. CDR1 is SGHRS, CDR2 YFSETQ, per germline. Trimming removed 2 bases from V and 4 bases from J; junction bases left unmatched: 8. Drawing the rest from reference TRBV5-1 and TRBJ2-7, the complete variable domain is KAGVTQTPRYLIKTRGQQVTLSCSPISGHRSVSWYQQTPGQGLQFLFEYFSETQRNKGNFPGRFSGRQFSNSRSEMNVSTLELGDSALYLCASSFTSGSFYEQYFGPGTRLTVT.

This rearrangement joins TRBV9 to TRBJ2-1; tentative D call: TRBD1 (5 bases). The CDR3 is made up of 12 amino acids. Germline V lookup: CDR1 SGDLS, CDR2 YYNGEE. With 1 base removed from V and 10 bases from J, the gap between germline ends came to 9 bases. In DNA form, the CDR3 reads TGTGCCAGCAGCGTATGTGGGGCCGAGCAGTTCTTC. It is translated as CASSVCGAEQFF.

In its sample, this clone was seen a few times. The chain links TRBV6-1 to TRBJ2-7, with 7 bases matching TRBD2. The CDR3 totals 15 residues. Germline V lookup: CDR1 MNHNS, CDR2 SASEGT. Germline trimming cut 6 bases from V and 2 bases from J; bases unmatched to any gene: 10. As DNA, the CDR3 is TGTGCCAGCAGCCCCCGGCGGGGGTCCGCCTACGAGCAGTACTTC. Protein sequence: CASSPRRGSAYEQYF.